This TCR beta chain was sequenced in a study of blood T cell repertoires in COVID-19. The repertoire was sequenced with immunoSEQ multiplex PCR; TCRdb's copy has only in-frame clones and lacks some. The sample lists around 300,000 clones; less than 90% were seen once. The CDR3 is 14 residues long. Between the trimmed V and J ends, which lost 7 bases and 3 bases, there was a span of 16 bases. CDR1 is MNHEY and CDR2 is SVGAGI in the germline V gene. The chain is built from TRBV6-5 and TRBJ2-7, with a tentative D call TRBD1 (5 bases). Sample: PBMCs or T cells enriched from blood (not recorded which). The sequence came from a woman in her forties or fifties who had recovered from COVID-19. CDR3 loop: CASTLRDSFYEQYF. CDR3 nucleotides: TGTGCCAGCACCTTACGAGACAGCTTCTACGAGCAGTACTTC.